A single sample gave rise to the 9 T cell receptor beta chains below, sequenced in a study of CD8+CD57+ T cells in acquired aplastic anemia. Genomic DNA templated the TCR beta VDJ and CDR3 profiling. TCRdb reprocessed the reads via MiXCR and lists one record per CDR3 protein. The sample has 50,000 to 70,000 distinct CDR3 sequences, less than 65% seen once. The sequenced sample consisted of sorted CD4+, CD8+, or CD8+CD57+ T cells (not recorded which) from PBMCs. Receptor source: a human donor in good health, serving as a control.

The rearrangement joins TRBV5-1 to TRBJ2-3, with 9 positions matching TRBD1. This CDR3 region has 16 residues. Unmatched junction bases numbered 8, after V lost 4 bases and J lost 2 bases. CDR1 is SGHRS and CDR2 is YFSETQ in the germline V gene. Here the CDR3 reads CASSPGGTGITDTQYF. CDR3 DNA: TGCGCCAGCAGCCCTGGGGGGACAGGGATCACAGATACGCAGTATTTT.

This clonotype was detected ten times or more. The rearrangement links TRBV7-9 to TRBJ1-2; 7 nucleotides match TRBD1. CDR3 length: 14 residues. Trimming removed 4 bases from V and 2 bases from J; junction bases left unmatched: 4. Germline CDR1 SEHNR, CDR2 FQNEAQ (reference sequence). The CDR3 is CASSSLTGNYGYTF. The DNA of the CDR3 is TGTGCCAGCAGCTCCCTGACAGGGAACTATGGCTACACCTTC.

Concerning this clonotype itself: The conserved closing phenylalanine or tryptophan is absent in this CDR3, likely reflecting a read error. This chain uses TRBV6-4 with TRBJ1-4; tentatively, D is TRBD1 (6 bases). V dropped 6 bases and J dropped 5 bases, with 22 bases sitting between them. The CDR3 contains 17 residues. Per germline, CDR1 MRHNA and CDR2 SNTAGT. CDR3 loop: CASSVDSNQHPNEKLFS. In DNA form, the CDR3 reads TGTGCCAGCAGCGTGGACAGTAATCAACACCCGAATGAAAAACTGTTTTCT.

This clonotype has a count of ten or more. The gene calls are TRBV6-5 and TRBJ1-2; TRBD1 matches 12 bases. CDR1 and CDR2 from the germline V gene are MNHEY and SVGAGI. The CDR3 is made up of 16 amino acids. Trimming took 3 bases from V and 7 from J; bases not matched to a gene: 9. The CDR3 loop reads CASSYFRDRGRIGYTF. CDR3 sequence (DNA): TGTGCCAGCAGTTATTTCCGGGACAGGGGGCGCATTGGCTACACCTTC.

This clonotype turned up a few times. This rearrangement joins TRBV15 to TRBJ2-1, with a weak D call TRBD2 (6 bases). This CDR3 comprises 16 residues. Germline V gene data show CDR1 as LNHNV and CDR2 as YYDKDF (reference sequence). The V gene lost 3 bases and the J gene lost 2 bases, with 14 bases spanning the gap. CDR3 in DNA: TGTGCCACCAGCAGCGCGCCGGGAGCCACCTACAATGAGCAGTTCTTC. Its translation: CATSSAPGATYNEQFF.

The chain joins TRBV29-1 to TRBJ1-5; D gene uncertain. CDR3 length: 13 amino acids. The V gene lost 8 bases and the J gene lost 2 bases, with 13 bases spanning the gap. The germline V gene has CDR1 SQVTM and CDR2 ANQGSEA. The CDR3 nucleotides are TGCAGCTTAGACGGGTCAGGCAATCAGCCCCAGCATTTT. Protein sequence: CSLDGSGNQPQHF.

This clonotype was picked up many times. The rearrangement joins TRBV6-1 to TRBJ1-4, with 8 bases aligning to TRBD1. V lost 6 bases, J lost 0 bases, and 6 bases stayed unmatched. This CDR3 contains 16 residues. Per germline, CDR1 MNHNS and CDR2 SASEGT. The CDR3 DNA is TGTGCCAGCAGCCCCGGACAGGGTGCAACTAATGAAAAACTGTTTTTT. The encoded protein is CASSPGQGATNEKLFF.

This clonotype was recorded many times. The rearrangement uses TRBV12-3 or TRBV12-4 and TRBJ2-6, with TRBD2 matching over 9 bases. The CDR3 contains 17 residues. The V gene end was trimmed by 3 bases and the J gene end by 3 bases; junction bases not matched to a gene: 6. The CDR3 reads CASSLLAGGYGANVLTF. The CDR3 DNA sequence: TGTGCCAGCAGTTTGCTCGCGGGAGGGTATGGGGCCAACGTCCTGACTTTC.

In regard to this clonotype: The conserved final phenylalanine or tryptophan is absent from the CDR3, which likely points to a read error. No DNA is shown, since the ends of the CDR3 on it are uncertain; the CDR3 is the one TCRdb lists. This CDR3 reads CASSRRVS. The gene calls are TRBV19 and TRBJ2-1; the table assigns TRBD1, which was not confirmed against the DNA. Germline loops: CDR1 LNHDA, CDR2 SQIVND (reference sequence). The CDR3 extends over 8 residues, inclusive of both ends.